There are many counts of the clone carrying this T cell receptor (beta chain). Its antigen is unknown. The data derive from a study of neurological immune-mediated disorders. This CDR3 has 17 residues. CDR1 is SGHTA and CDR2 is FQGNSA in the germline V gene. V was pared by 1 base and J by 1 base, with 14 bases between. By 5'RACE with 10-nucleotide random UMIs, the cDNA was made. TCRdb called the 5' RACE reads again in MiXCR, with one record for every CDR3 protein. In the table there are roughly 66,000 distinct CDR3 sequences, about 5.1% of which are singletons. Findings of the study overall: The phylogenetic placement of 18 of 34 multiple sclerosis patients' repertoires in one related-CDR3 cluster constitutes a possible signature.

This clonotype was sampled from a woman in her seventies with multiple sclerosis. Sample: PBMCs. The genes are TRBV7-2 and TRBJ1-5; the D gene is possibly TRBD1 (6 bases). The CDR3 spells CASSLVSGDVSNQPQHF. In DNA, the CDR3 is TGTGCCAGCAGCTTAGTGTCAGGGGACGTCAGCAATCAGCCCCAGCATTTT.